This T cell receptor beta chain was observed in a study of blood T cell repertoires in COVID-19. Background on the study: The United States, Italy and Spain supplied acute and convalescent COVID-19 samples. The cDNA or gDNA used as material had been derived from T cells, B-cell-depleted T cells, or PBMCs.

Germline CDR1 and CDR2: LGHNA and YNFKEQ. This CDR3 is 16 amino acids long. V lost 2 bases, J lost 7 bases, and 9 bases stayed unmatched. In the original workflow: By means of reference gene primer amplification, nucleated cell counts were estimated. Assay used: immunoSEQ multiplex PCR; TCRdb lists only in-frame clones, some missing. D and trimming were read from the DNA, whereas the V and J calls and clone size are those reported in that table. The sample shows 150,000 to 200,000 clones, about 80% of them seen only once. This clone was observed a single time. The sequencing input was peripheral blood. The rearrangement links TRBV4-2 to TRBJ1-5; 9 nucleotides line up with TRBD1. This TCR came from a man aged 55 to 69 with acute or convalescent COVID-19. The CDR3 sequence: CASSQQQGAQEQPQHF. CDR3 bases: TGTGCCAGCAGCCAACAACAGGGGGCGCAGGAACAGCCCCAGCATTTT.